The 22 T cell receptor beta chains below were found in one sample sequenced in a study of cytomegalovirus exposure and HLA in healthy donors. Both 60 Vbeta primers and 13 Jbeta primers went into the PCR. Produced via immunoSEQ multiplex PCR; TCRdb's table is partial and in-frame only. Here the sample spans 100,000 to 150,000 clones, around 80% being singletons. Specimen: PBMCs. The receptors shown here come from a woman aged 40 to 49 in good health and CMV-seropositive.

The chain has TRBV9 and TRBJ2-1; D may be TRBD2 (6 bases). The germline V gene encodes CDR1 SGDLS and CDR2 YYNGEE. This CDR3 has 16 residues. The V and J ends lost 4 bases and 8 bases respectively, with 22 bases between them. CDR3 loop: CASSSGLLQPWDEQFF. The CDR3 DNA follows: TGTGCCAGCAGCTCAGGACTATTACAACCTTGGGATGAGCAGTTCTTC.

This chain connects TRBV5-5 to TRBJ1-1; tentative D call: TRBD1 (6 bases). Germline V gene lookup returns CDR1 SGHKS and CDR2 YYEKEE (reference sequence). This CDR3 is built from 14 residues. V gave up 1 base and J gave up 0 bases, with 7 bases separating them. The CDR3 DNA sequence: TGTGCCAGCAGCTTGCAGGGGATGAACACTGAAGCTTTCTTT. Encoded protein: CASSLQGMNTEAFF.

The V call is TRBV14, the J call TRBJ2-6; no clear D gene. CDR3 length: 16 amino acids. Trimming removed 1 base at V and 4 bases at J, with 11 bases between. Germline CDR1 is SGHDN and CDR2 is FVKESK. The CDR3 protein is CASSQVPGTGANVLTF. The CDR3 DNA reads TGTGCCAGCAGCCAAGTCCCAGGAACCGGGGCCAACGTCCTGACTTTC.

The chain carries TRBV30 and TRBJ2-7; D might be TRBD1 (5 bases). The V gene lost 2 bases and the J gene lost 0 bases, with 14 bases spanning the gap. The germline V gene has CDR1 GTSNPN and CDR2 SVGIG (reference sequence). This CDR3 is built from 15 residues. The DNA for the CDR3 is TGTGCCTGGAGTTACAGGACGGTGAGCTCCTACGAGCAGTACTTC. Translating gives CAWSYRTVSSYEQYF.

V is TRBV4-2 and J is TRBJ2-7; a possible D gene is TRBD2 (6 bases). V gave up 0 bases and J gave up 1 base, with 28 bases separating them. Germline V gives CDR1 LGHNA, CDR2 YNFKEQ. The CDR3 spans 21 residues. For the CDR3, the DNA is TGTGCCAGCAGCCAAGAACGCTCCGGGACTCTCATGCGGGAACTTTCCTACGAGCAGTACTTC. It codes for CASSQERSGTLMRELSYEQYF.

The chain couples TRBV5-1 to TRBJ1-6; 7 nucleotides match TRBD1. V gave up 4 bases and J gave up 8 bases; unmatched junction bases: 3. This CDR3 region has 13 residues. Germline V lookup: CDR1 SGHRS, CDR2 YFSETQ. The CDR3 nucleotides read TGCGCCAGCAGCCGACAGGGTGATTCACCCCTCCACTTT. It specifies CASSRQGDSPLHF.

This clone was recorded once. The chain has TRBV19 and TRBJ1-6, with TRBD1 identical over 9 bases. This CDR3 has 14 amino acids. Germline CDR1 LNHDA, CDR2 SQIVND (reference sequence). V lost 4 bases, J lost 8 bases, and 3 bases stayed unmatched. CDR3 amino acids: CASSTDRGDSPLHF. CDR3 bases: TGTGCCAGTAGTACAGACAGGGGGGATTCACCCCTCCACTTT.

In DNA, the CDR3 is TGTGCCAGTAGTATTACTTCAGGCACGGGAAATCAGCCCCAGCATTTT. This gives the protein CASSITSGTGNQPQHF. The rearrangement links TRBV19 to TRBJ1-5, with D unresolved. There are 16 residues in the CDR3. CDR1 and CDR2 (germline): LNHDA, SQIVND (reference sequence). Trimming cost V 3 bases and J 4 bases, with 16 bases left between them.

The gene calls are TRBV10-3 and TRBJ1-2, with 12 bases fitting TRBD1. The germline V gene has CDR1 ENHRY and CDR2 SYGVKD. CDR3 length equals 16 residues. V lost 1 base and J lost 4; bases outside the gene matches: 4. CDR3 loop: CAISEWGQGASYGYTF. The CDR3 DNA sequence: TGTGCCATCAGTGAGTGGGGACAGGGGGCTTCCTATGGCTACACCTTC.

This chain connects TRBV6-1 to TRBJ1-2, with 7 bases lining up with TRBD1. J was trimmed by 5 bases and V by 6 bases; bases with no gene match: 12. The CDR3 totals 15 residues. Germline CDR1 and CDR2: MNHNS and SASEGT. The CDR3: CASRPDRETLYGYTF. The CDR3 coding sequence is TGTGCCAGCAGGCCCGACAGGGAGACACTTTATGGCTACACCTTC.

The chain has TRBV19 and TRBJ2-1; D is perhaps TRBD1 (6 bases). The CDR3 spans 15 residues. Germline loops: CDR1 LNHDA, CDR2 SQIVND (reference sequence). Trimming took off 4 bases at V and 5 bases at J, with 15 bases between the two ends. The CDR3 region is CASSTGQPYNNEQFF. The CDR3 coding sequence is TGTGCCAGTAGTACCGGACAGCCCTACAACAATGAGCAGTTCTTC.

The chain employs TRBV19 and TRBJ1-6, with 8 bases that match TRBD1. This CDR3 spans 13 amino acids. Germline V gives CDR1 LNHDA, CDR2 SQIVND (reference sequence). V lost 8 bases and J lost 5; bases outside the gene matches: 2. For the CDR3, the DNA is TGTGCCAGTGGGACAGGCGATAATTCACCCCTCCACTTT. Its protein is CASGTGDNSPLHF. The full variable domain, completed using reference TRBV19 and TRBJ1-6, is DGGITQSPKYLFRKEGQNVTLSCEQNLNHDAMYWYRQDPGQGLRLIYYSQIVNDFQKGDIAEGYSVSREKKESFPLTVTSAQKNPTAFYLCASGTGDNSPLHFGNGTRLTVT.

The gene calls are TRBV4-1 and TRBJ2-7; the D gene is possibly TRBD1 (5 bases). The germline V gene encodes CDR1 MGHRA and CDR2 YSYEKL. V gave up 0 bases and J gave up 3 bases, with 9 bases separating them. This CDR3 region has 14 residues. CDR3 DNA: TGCGCCAGCAGCCAAGAGCTCCAGGGCTACGAGCAGTACTTC. Encoded protein: CASSQELQGYEQYF.

The V gene is TRBV6-4, the J gene TRBJ2-2; D is unresolved. V was cut by 5 bases and J by 1 base, with 14 bases left in between. There are 16 residues in the CDR3. Germline V gene lookup returns CDR1 MRHNA and CDR2 SNTAGT. CDR3: CASSPSAGWNTGELFF. The CDR3 region has the DNA TGTGCCAGCAGTCCCTCGGCAGGCTGGAACACCGGGGAGCTGTTTTTT.

V gene TRBV2 combines with J gene TRBJ2-3, with TRBD2 matching over 10 bases. The CDR3 spans 17 residues. The germline V gene has CDR1 SNHLY and CDR2 FYNNEI. Unmatched junction bases numbered 9, after V lost 1 base and J lost 5 bases. CDR3 DNA sequence: TGTGCCAGCAGTGAAGGGACTAGCGGCCCAGGTAGAGATACGCAGTATTTT. Translation: CASSEGTSGPGRDTQYF.

CDR3 protein: CASIARGGGYEQYF. As DNA, the CDR3 is TGTGCCAGCATCGCCCGCGGGGGGGGGTACGAGCAGTACTTC. The chain is built from TRBV7-8 and TRBJ2-7; 9 bases are a match to TRBD2. V was pared by 7 bases and J by 4 bases, with 8 bases of the junction left unmatched. The CDR3 extends over 14 amino acids. Germline V lookup: CDR1 SGHVS, CDR2 FQNEAQ.

This chain joins TRBV6-5 and TRBJ2-7; weak D call: TRBD1 (5 bases). Per germline, CDR1 MNHEY and CDR2 SVGAGI. Deletions cut 5 bases from V and 0 bases from J, with 11 bases between. The CDR3 has 14 residues. Here the CDR3 reads CASSTGPYSYEQYF. Here the CDR3 DNA reads TGTGCCAGCAGTACAGGTCCATACTCCTACGAGCAGTACTTC.

The chain has TRBV15 and TRBJ2-5; tentative D call: TRBD1 (6 bases). With 0 bases removed from V and 5 bases from J, the gap between germline ends came to 19 bases. This CDR3 comprises 17 residues. Looked up from germline, CDR1 is LNHNV and CDR2 is YYDKDF (reference sequence). This CDR3 reads CATSRDRFRGIGETQYF. The CDR3 bases are TGTGCCACCAGCAGAGATCGCTTCAGGGGTATCGGCGAGACCCAGTACTTC.

This chain joins TRBV6-5 and TRBJ1-5; 8 bases map to TRBD1. Germline V CDR1 and CDR2: MNHEY, SVGAGI. J gave up 0 bases and V 6 bases, and 4 bases lay outside the gene matches. CDR3 length equals 15 residues. DNA for the CDR3: TGTGCCAGCAGACCCGGGACAGGTAGCAATCAGCCCCAGCATTTT. Its translation: CASRPGTGSNQPQHF.

This chain links TRBV19 with TRBJ1-5; possible D gene TRBD1, 5 bases. The germline V gene has CDR1 LNHDA and CDR2 SQIVND (reference sequence). This CDR3 contains 15 residues. V shed 3 bases and J shed 4 bases, with 13 bases lying between them. CDR3 sequence reads: CASSIQISGNQPQHF. The CDR3 region has the DNA TGTGCCAGTAGTATCCAGATTTCAGGGAATCAGCCCCAGCATTTT.

V and J are TRBV2 and TRBJ1-5, with 7 nucleotides matching TRBD1. The CDR3 is made up of 15 amino acids. Per the germline V gene, CDR1 is SNHLY and CDR2 is FYNNEI. The trim removed 7 bases at V and 4 bases at J, leaving 10 bases unmatched. The CDR3 nucleotides are TGTGCCAGCAAGGAAGGAGGGGGCATGAATCAGCCCCAGCATTTT. It codes for CASKEGGGMNQPQHF. Looking up the rest from reference TRBV2 and TRBJ1-5 gives the full variable domain: EPEVTQTPSHQVTQMGQEVILRCVPISNHLYFYWYRQILGQKVEFLVSFYNNEISEKSEIFDDQFSVERPDGSNFTLKIRSTKLEDSAMYFCASKEGGGMNQPQHFGDGTRLSIL.

The chain employs TRBV5-8 and TRBJ2-6; tentative D call: TRBD2 (6 bases). The CDR3 is made up of 16 amino acids. Trimming shortened V by 3 bases and J by 0 bases, and 10 bases separated the two germline ends. Germline V gene lookup returns CDR1 SGHTS and CDR2 YDEGEE. The CDR3 sequence is CASSWGRRSGANVLTF. The CDR3 DNA reads TGTGCCAGCAGCTGGGGGAGGCGCTCTGGGGCCAACGTCCTGACTTTC.